This T cell receptor (beta chain) was observed in a study of shared clonotypes between healthy human individuals. The CDR3 consists of 13 residues. Germline lookup yields CDR1 LNHDA and CDR2 SQIVND (reference sequence). Trimming cost V 2 bases and J 1 base, with 5 bases left between them. Whole-study findings and limits: Only blood was sampled; tissue repertoires likely differ.

In the authors' methods: ImmunoSEQ output held junction-only sequences without quality scores, so filtering differed. Clones were sequenced by immunoSEQ multiplex PCR, and TCRdb holds only the in-frame ones, with some missing. V and J calls plus clone size are reproduced from that table; the DNA served to infer D and trimming. This table holds 2,100,000 or so clones, approximately 94% found once. Note on this clone: The antigen remains unidentified. Other DNA sequences in the sample encode the same CDR3.

The sequencing sample was made of naive CD4+ T cells sorted from blood. Stated subset: CD45RA+ positively selected. The V call is TRBV19, the J call TRBJ1-1; D is possibly TRBD1 (5 bases). The clonotype was recovered from a man aged 18 to 29 in good health. The CDR3 region has the DNA TGTGCCAGTAGTATAACAGGGAACACTGAAGCTTTCTTT. Residues: CASSITGNTEAFF.